This TCR beta chain was identified in a study of cytomegalovirus exposure and HLA in healthy donors. Study-wide points: Later work found that TCR association rates differed between HLA loci; DRB1 had the most and HLA-C the fewest. Later analysis indicated greater clonal expansion among HLA-associated TCR beta chains than among equally common other chains. The HLA-A and HLA-B alleles of most subjects were reportedly predicted accurately from TCR beta sequences. Overall, 164 TCR beta chains were annotated as cytomegalovirus-associated.

About this clone: What it recognizes is unknown.

Both 60 Vbeta primers and 13 Jbeta primers went into the PCR. The method was immunoSEQ multiplex PCR; TCRdb's version includes in-frame clones alone and lacks a portion of them. The repertoire table contains 60,000 to 80,000 clones. With V trimmed by 4 bases and J by 3 bases, 3 bases remained unmatched. CDR1 is SGHRS and CDR2 is YFSETQ in the germline V gene. This CDR3 spans 14 amino acids. The chain is built from TRBV5-1 and TRBJ2-5; 10 bases match TRBD2. The clonotype originates from a boy younger than 18 in good health and CMV-seronegative. Input material: PBMCs. CDR3: CASSPSGGEETQYF. The CDR3 DNA reads as TGCGCCAGCAGCCCTAGCGGGGGTGAAGAGACCCAGTACTTC. Filled out from reference TRBV5-1 and TRBJ2-5, the complete variable domain reads KAGVTQTPRYLIKTRGQQVTLSCSPISGHRSVSWYQQTPGQGLQFLFEYFSETQRNKGNFPGRFSGRQFSNSRSEMNVSTLELGDSALYLCASSPSGGEETQYFGPGTRLLVL.